Detailed here is one TCR beta chain. The antigen this receptor binds is unknown. Nothing much larger sits one base from this clone, and base qualities are not available. The sample was run on an Illumina MiSeq. TRB rearrangements were amplified by multiplex PCR with BIOMED2 TRB-A/B primer pools. Illumina-compatible adapters and 7-nucleotide sample barcodes were added to the amplicons in two consecutive PCRs. Phusion HS II polymerase was used for all library PCRs. The amplicons were purified from gel with the NucleoSpin Gel and PCR Clean-up kit, measured on Qubit, and then pooled at roughly 3.7 nM. The quality of the amplicon pool was checked on an Agilent 2100 Bioanalyzer prior to Illumina next-generation sequencing. The study's processing was this. Annotation of TRB rearrangements was done in MiXCR 3.0.8 with the default MiXCR reference library. Non-productive reads and sequences with fewer than 2 reads were excluded, and each unique CDR3 nucleotide sequence counted as one clone. Clonality, diversity, richness and V-J gene usage were computed in R 3.5.1. TCR clustering by CDR3 similarity used GLIPH2, with generation probabilities calculated by OLGA. Only GLIPH2 clusters containing at least four unique TCR clonotypes present in at least three individuals were kept. Starting from the raw public reads, TCRdb applied fastp trimming at Q25, assembled clones with MiXCR and retained in-frame beta chains. Duplicate CDR3 protein sequences are folded into a single record with the most common DNA and genes. V and J calls and clone size were set by TCRdb, not the authors. This sample lists thousands of distinct CDR3 sequences; about 27% were detected once. 17% of the sample is held by the ten biggest clonotypes.

This sample stems from a study of T and B cells in COVID-19 patients (dated by TCRdb to about 2020). Concerning the study at large: In this study, adaptive immunity was profiled in COVID-19 patients who either had active infection or had recovered, using TRB and IGH repertoire sequencing of peripheral blood. Of the approximately 21 patients in the active-infection cohort, some eleven were critically ill and needed mechanical ventilation or ECMO. The TCR and BCR sequence repository comprised over 35 patients and about 71 time points, with over 8 million TCR sequences analysed. A recovered cohort was made up of about 19 patients contributing 20 to 25 samples, mostly after mild to moderate COVID-19 managed as outpatients. As many as 9 follow-up blood samples were taken per patient, and some of the samples covered different disease stages within the same individual. A couple of patients were in both the active and recovered cohorts because samples existed from active disease and from after recovery. The recovered cohort had a median age of 34 years, compared with 65 to 80 years in the active-infection cohort. Comorbidities linked to unfavorable COVID-19 outcome were present in 18 of 20 patients in the active-infection cohort. An age-matched reference group of 39 healthy donors negative for COVID-19 antibodies served as the comparison for repertoire analyses. The paper as a whole reports these results and caveats: The reported TCR clusters were stated to require prospective validation before clinical use. The recovered cohort had approximately 2,200 exclusive TCR clusters, including some 30 low-pGen clusters. Blood samples obtained from mildly ill patients during symptoms, as well as early samples obtained from severe cases, were available only in scarce numbers. The cohort was considered too small to assess HLA contributions to COVID-19 susceptibility or severity. TRB repertoires were found to be highly clonal in active COVID-19, whereas diversity and richness at recovery were found to rise above healthy donor levels. Specific T cell subsets (CD4+/Treg/CD8+) and sorted SARS-CoV-2-responsive or tetramer+ T cells had not yet been sequenced, with those experiments still ongoing. TRBV/TRBJ gene usage was reported as strongly skewed in patients with COVID-19.

From its cysteine to its phenylalanine, the CDR3 spans 14 amino acids. CDR3 DNA only is kept here, 42 bases in frame from base 1. Per the germline V gene, ENHRY is the CDR1 and SYGVKD is the CDR2. Between the V and J ends, shortened by 5 bases and 5 bases respectively, the junction contains 15 bases. Genomic DNA extracted from blood was used in amounts of roughly 240-500 ng for amplification of TRB repertoires. The receptor chain draws on TRBV10-3 and TRBJ2-5; the best D guess is TRBD1, with 6 bases matching. Sequencing used blood. The receptor was isolated from a human donor with active COVID-19. The CDR3 in this case is CAISNNRDGETQYF. The bases are TGTGCCATCAGTAACAACAGGGACGGCGAGACCCAGTACTTC.